The source of this TCR beta chain is a study of cytomegalovirus exposure and HLA in healthy donors. Vbeta (60) and Jbeta (13) primers were used in the PCR. The protocol was immunoSEQ multiplex PCR, while the TCRdb copy is restricted to in-frame clones and leaves out a portion. This sample's clone table lists roughly 100,000 clones. This TCR derives from a woman aged 25 to 39 in good health and CMV-seronegative. The sequenced sample consisted of PBMCs.

The CDR3 region is CASGQYNEQFF. The CDR3 bases are TGCGCCAGCGGACAGTACAATGAGCAGTTCTTC. The chain couples TRBV4-1 to TRBJ2-1; the D gene is possibly TRBD1 (6 bases). Germline assignment: CDR1 MGHRA and CDR2 YSYEKL. Between the trimmed V and J ends, which lost 8 bases and 4 bases, there was a span of 6 bases. The CDR3 runs to 11 residues.